Shown below are 20 T cell receptor beta chains from a single sample sequenced in a study of T cells in Graves' hyperthyroidism and ophthalmopathy. Using RNA transcripts as the source, TCR beta CDR3 regions were amplified. The TCR CDR3 first-round RT-PCR relied on the HTBI primer set. TCRdb recomputed calls from the multiplex PCR reads with MiXCR, one row per CDR3 protein. The repertoire holds 300,000 or so distinct CDR3 sequences, with roughly 23% as singletons. The sequenced sample consisted of blood. These receptors all come from a woman aged 50 to 60 with Graves' hyperthyroidism.

The chain employs TRBV11-2 and TRBJ2-3; the D gene is possibly TRBD2 (6 bases). V dropped 5 bases and J dropped 2 bases, with 17 bases sitting between them. This CDR3 has 16 residues. Per the germline V gene, CDR1 is SGHAT and CDR2 is FQNNGV. The CDR3 loop reads CASSPPSGEFTDTQYF. The CDR3 DNA follows: TGTGCCAGCAGCCCCCCTTCGGGAGAGTTCACAGATACGCAGTATTTT.

V usage is TRBV12-3 or TRBV12-4 and J usage is TRBJ2-1, with TRBD2 matching 11 bases. V was clipped by 9 bases and J by 8 bases; unmatched bases: 6. The CDR3 sequence is 13 residues long. The CDR3 protein is CASLAGGLDEQFF. The CDR3, as DNA: TGTGCCAGTTTAGCGGGAGGGCTCGATGAGCAGTTCTTC.

Of note for this clonotype: This may be a read error: a much more frequent sequence differs by one nucleotide. V and J are TRBV2 and TRBJ2-7; D unresolved. Germline CDR1 is SNHLY and CDR2 is FYNNEI. This CDR3 region has 13 residues. The CDR3 DNA is TGTGCCAGCAAGCCCGACGGACGAGGCGAGCAGCACTTC. Its protein product is CASKPDGRGEQHF.

The sample holds many counts of this clonotype. The CDR3 is CASSSHGGFNQPQHF. CDR3 nucleotide sequence: TGTGCCAGCAGCTCACACGGGGGCTTCAATCAGCCCCAGCATTTT. The rearrangement uses TRBV11-2 and TRBJ1-5, with D perhaps TRBD1 (6 bases). The germline CDR1 and CDR2 sequences are SGHAT and FQNNGV. The length of the CDR3 is 15 residues. V was cut by 4 bases and J by 3 bases, with 13 bases left in between.

The table lists this clonotype with many counts. The J gene is TRBJ2-1, the V gene TRBV28; the D gene is possibly TRBD1 (5 bases). Germline values: CDR1 MDHEN, CDR2 SYDVKM. The CDR3 has 15 amino acids. Trimming stripped 3 bases from V and 9 bases from J, with 18 bases between. CDR3 region: CASSFPELGRGEQFF. DNA of the CDR3: TGTGCCAGCAGTTTTCCGGAGTTGGGTAGGGGTGAGCAGTTCTTC.

There are many counts of this clonotype. This chain joins TRBV15 and TRBJ2-7; D remains ambiguous. CDR3 size: 14 residues. Germline V gene sequence: CDR1 LNHNV, CDR2 YYDKDF (reference sequence). Trimming removed 0 bases from V and 3 bases from J, with 9 bases in between. CDR3 in DNA: TGTGCCACCAGCAGAGATCTAGGCGTCTACGAGCAGTACTTC. Amino acids: CATSRDLGVYEQYF.

The sample holds many counts of this clonotype. The chain has TRBV11-2 and TRBJ1-1; no clear D. V was shortened by 1 base and J by 6 bases, with 6 bases between the two germline ends. CDR1 and CDR2 from the germline V gene are SGHAT and FQNNGV. The CDR3 has 12 residues. CDR3 coding DNA: TGTGCCAGCAGCTTAGTGTCCCCTGAAGCTTTCTTT. This gives the protein CASSLVSPEAFF.

This clonotype occurred many times. The J gene is TRBJ1-2, the V gene TRBV5-1; D possibly corresponds to TRBD1 (6 bases). This CDR3 comprises 17 residues. Trimming took off 1 base at V and 6 bases at J, with 22 bases between the two ends. Germline CDR1 reads SGHRS; CDR2 reads YFSETQ. This CDR3 is CASSLFSGGQTKNGYTF. CDR3 DNA: TGCGCCAGCAGCTTGTTCTCAGGAGGACAGACCAAGAATGGCTACACCTTC.

This clonotype was detected a few times. V is TRBV20-1 and J is TRBJ2-5; 7 bases line up with TRBD2. This CDR3 has 15 residues. V was pared by 6 bases and J by 3 bases, with 13 bases of the junction left unmatched. The germline gives CDR1 DFQATT, CDR2 SNEGSKA (reference sequence). The CDR3 is CSAPTPGGRKETQYF. CDR3 DNA sequence: TGCAGTGCCCCGACACCTGGCGGGAGAAAAGAGACCCAGTACTTC.

This clonotype occurred once. CDR3 DNA sequence: TGCAGTGCCCAGCCCTGGGGTGTTTTACCGAGGACGGATACGCAGTATTTT. This codes for CSAQPWGVLPRTDTQYF. The chain links TRBV20-1 to TRBJ2-3; no firm D call. Between the trimmed V and J ends, which lost 6 bases and 6 bases, there was a span of 28 bases. The CDR3 loop spans 17 amino acids. Per the germline V gene, CDR1 is DFQATT and CDR2 is SNEGSKA (reference sequence).

The chain is built from TRBV12-3 or TRBV12-4 and TRBJ2-1, with 11 bases lining up with TRBD2. The CDR3 runs to 14 residues. V was pared by 8 bases and J by 10 bases, with 10 bases of the junction left unmatched. CDR3 nucleotides: TGTGCCAGCGCTCCTAGCGGGAGGATTGCGGAGCAGTTCTTC. It codes for CASAPSGRIAEQFF.

This clonotype has ten or more counts. This rearrangement joins TRBV5-1 to TRBJ2-1, with 10 bases fitting TRBD2. J gave up 6 bases and V 0 bases, and 3 bases lay outside the gene matches. CDR3 length equals 15 residues. CDR1 and CDR2 from the germline V gene are SGHRS and YFSETQ. The CDR3 loop reads CASSLDSGGANEQFF. DNA of the CDR3: TGCGCCAGCAGCTTGGACAGCGGGGGGGCCAATGAGCAGTTCTTC.

The chain has TRBV5-1 and TRBJ1-5; D unclear. CDR1 is SGHRS, CDR2 YFSETQ, per germline. The CDR3 spans 16 residues. Trimming shortened V by 0 bases and J by 6 bases, and 16 bases separated the two germline ends. The CDR3 DNA reads as TGCGCCAGCAGCTTGGATGGACCTGACTTGGGTCAGCCCCAGCATTTT. It encodes CASSLDGPDLGQPQHF.

This clonotype came up a few times. J is TRBJ1-5 and V is TRBV2; D may be TRBD1 (5 bases). Trimming stripped 6 bases from V and 4 bases from J, with 16 bases between. Per the germline V gene, CDR1 is SNHLY and CDR2 is FYNNEI. The CDR3 totals 15 residues. For the CDR3, the DNA is TGTGCCAGCAGCCAGGTAGGGGTTGGGAATCAGCCCCAGCATTTT. Protein product: CASSQVGVGNQPQHF.

Concerning this clonotype: A much larger clone differs from this one at a single base, so this may be a read error. The chain has TRBV6-2 or TRBV6-3 and TRBJ2-3; a possible D gene is TRBD1 (6 bases). Per the germline V gene, CDR1 is MNHEY and CDR2 is SVGEGT. This CDR3 contains 14 residues. The CDR3 region is CASRESRGTDTLYF. The CDR3 DNA sequence: TGTGCCAGCAGGGAGAGCAGGGGAACAGATACGCTGTATTTT.

The chain employs TRBV6-5 and TRBJ1-1; TRBD1 is a possible D gene (6 bases). The CDR3 contains 15 residues. V was clipped by 0 bases and J by 1 base, with 9 bases between them. Germline lookup yields CDR1 MNHEY and CDR2 SVGAGI. The CDR3 DNA is TGTGCCAGCAGTTACTCTCGGGGGCGGAACACTGAAGCTTTCTTT. This encodes CASSYSRGRNTEAFF.

This clonotype showed up just once. A read error may explain this, as a much larger clone is one base away. The chain has TRBV3-1 and TRBJ1-3; D gene ambiguous. Trimming took 7 bases from V and 1 from J, leaving 11 bases between them. Germline V gene data show CDR1 as LGHDT and CDR2 as YNNKEL (reference sequence). The CDR3 loop spans 14 amino acids. Here the CDR3 reads CASKLRLSGNTIYF. As DNA, the CDR3 is TGTGCCAGCAAACTCCGGTTATCTGGAAACACCATATATTTT. Drawing the rest from reference TRBV3-1 and TRBJ1-3, the complete variable domain is DTAVSQTPKYLVTQMGNDKSIKCEQNLGHDTMYWYKQDSKKFLKIMFSYNNKELIINETVPNRFSPKSPDKAHLNLHINSLELGDSAVYFCASKLRLSGNTIYFGEGSWLTVV.

This clonotype was observed many times. CDR3 DNA: TGTGCCACCAGCACGGGACAGGGGGTAAAACTGTTTTTT. This codes for CATSTGQGVKLFF. The rearrangement uses TRBV15 and TRBJ1-4; the match to TRBD1 covers 11 bases. The CDR3 contains 13 residues. V was pared by 4 bases and J by 10 bases, with 2 bases of the junction left unmatched. Germline loops: CDR1 LNHNV, CDR2 YYDKDF (reference sequence).

Concerning this clonotype itself: Just one base apart from a much larger clone, this may be a read error. CDR3 sequence (DNA): TGTGCCAGCAGTTTAGCGCAGGTGACCACCGGGGAGCTGCTTTTT. Amino acid sequence: CASSLAQVTTGELLF. The chain is built from TRBV28 and TRBJ2-2; possibly TRBD2 for D (5 bases). The CDR3 runs 15 residues. Germline CDR1 and CDR2: MDHEN and SYDVKM. Variable domain in full (rest from reference TRBV28 and TRBJ2-2): DVKVTQSSRYLVKRTGEKVFLECVQDMDHENMFWYRQDPGLGLRLIYFSYDVKMKEKGDIPEGYSVSREKKERFSLILESASTNQTSMYLCASSLAQVTTGELLFGEGSRLTVL.

The V gene is TRBV30, the J gene TRBJ1-6; no clear D. Germline V lookup: CDR1 GTSNPN, CDR2 SVGIG (reference sequence). The ends were cut back, 5 bases at V and 7 bases at J, with 6 bases in the middle. CDR3 length: 11 residues. Here the CDR3 DNA reads TGTGCCTGGGAAAAAAATTCACCCCTCCACTTT. This sequence encodes CAWEKNSPLHF.